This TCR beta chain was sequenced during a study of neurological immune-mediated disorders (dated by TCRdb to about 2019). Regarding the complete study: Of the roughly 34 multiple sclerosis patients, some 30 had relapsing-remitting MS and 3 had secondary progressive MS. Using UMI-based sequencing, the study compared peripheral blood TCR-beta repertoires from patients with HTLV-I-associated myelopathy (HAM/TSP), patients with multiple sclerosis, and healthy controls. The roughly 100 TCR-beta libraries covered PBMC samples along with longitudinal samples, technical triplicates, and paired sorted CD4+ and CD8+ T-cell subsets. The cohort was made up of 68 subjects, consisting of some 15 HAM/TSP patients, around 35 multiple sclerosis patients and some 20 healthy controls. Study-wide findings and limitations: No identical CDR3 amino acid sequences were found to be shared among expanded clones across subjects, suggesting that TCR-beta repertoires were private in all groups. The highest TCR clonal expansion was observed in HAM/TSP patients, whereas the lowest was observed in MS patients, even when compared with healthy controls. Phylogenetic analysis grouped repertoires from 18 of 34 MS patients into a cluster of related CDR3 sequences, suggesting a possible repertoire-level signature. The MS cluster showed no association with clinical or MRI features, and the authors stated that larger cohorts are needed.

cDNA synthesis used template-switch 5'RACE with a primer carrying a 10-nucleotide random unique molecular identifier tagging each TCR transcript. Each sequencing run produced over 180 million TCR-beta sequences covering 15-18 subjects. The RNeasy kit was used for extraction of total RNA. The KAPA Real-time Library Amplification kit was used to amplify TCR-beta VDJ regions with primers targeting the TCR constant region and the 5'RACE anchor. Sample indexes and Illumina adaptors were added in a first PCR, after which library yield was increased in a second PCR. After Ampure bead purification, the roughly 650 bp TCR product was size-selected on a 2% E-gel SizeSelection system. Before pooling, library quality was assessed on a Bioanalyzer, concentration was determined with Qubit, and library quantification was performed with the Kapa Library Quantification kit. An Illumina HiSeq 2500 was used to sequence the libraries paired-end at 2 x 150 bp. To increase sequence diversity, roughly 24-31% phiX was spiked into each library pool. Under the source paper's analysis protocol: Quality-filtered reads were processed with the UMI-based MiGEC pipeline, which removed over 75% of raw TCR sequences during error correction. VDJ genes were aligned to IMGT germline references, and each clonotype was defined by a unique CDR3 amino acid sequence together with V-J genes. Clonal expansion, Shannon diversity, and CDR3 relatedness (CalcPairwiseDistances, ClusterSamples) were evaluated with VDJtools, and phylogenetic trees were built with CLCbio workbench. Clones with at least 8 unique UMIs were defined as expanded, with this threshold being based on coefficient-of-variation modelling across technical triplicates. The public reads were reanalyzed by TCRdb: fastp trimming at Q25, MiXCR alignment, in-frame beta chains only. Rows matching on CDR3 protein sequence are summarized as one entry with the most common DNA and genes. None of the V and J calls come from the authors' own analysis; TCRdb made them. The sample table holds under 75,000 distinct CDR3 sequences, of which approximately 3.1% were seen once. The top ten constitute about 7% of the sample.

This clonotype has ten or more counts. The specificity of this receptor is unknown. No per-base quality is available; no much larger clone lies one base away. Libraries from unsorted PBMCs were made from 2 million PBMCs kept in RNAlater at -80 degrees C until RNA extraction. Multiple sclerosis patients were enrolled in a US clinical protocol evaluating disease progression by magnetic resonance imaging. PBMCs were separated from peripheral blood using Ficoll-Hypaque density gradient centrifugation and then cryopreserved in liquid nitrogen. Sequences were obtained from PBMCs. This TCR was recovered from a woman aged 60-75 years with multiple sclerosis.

The DNA reads as follows: TGTGCCAGCAGCCTGGGACTAGCGGGGGGCGACCAGTACTTC. This codes for CASSLGLAGGDQYF. This sequence uses TRBV3-1 and TRBJ2-4; the central 15 bases match TRBD2. Including cysteine and phenylalanine, the CDR3 has 14 amino acids. Only CDR3 DNA is held: 42 bases, read in frame from base 1. From V the trimming removes 4 bases and from J it removes 13 bases, while the gene matches leave 5 bases of the junction unaccounted for. Looking up the germline V gene (reference sequence) yields CDR1 LGHDT and CDR2 YNNKEL.